Listed here is a single T cell receptor beta chain. The antigen is not known. The record originates from a study of response to subunit inactivated influenza vaccine. General study findings and limits: A suggestion made by the authors is that each seasonal influenza vaccination recruits few new T cells.

TCRdb re-analysed the RT-PCR reads in MiXCR, keeping a single row per CDR3 protein. Found here are under 500,000 distinct CDR3 sequences, approximately 11% of them singletons; the top ten hold about 12%. Trimming left V 2 bases short and J 0 bases short, with 9 bases between. Germline CDR1 reads SGHRS; CDR2 reads YFSETQ. The CDR3 is made up of 15 amino acids. This receptor was taken from a man aged 50 or older who received an inactivated influenza vaccine. The sample in question was PBMCs from blood, obtained roughly 45 days after vaccination. The chain is built from TRBV5-1 and TRBJ1-3, with no clear D. In DNA form, the CDR3 reads TGCGCCAGCAGCTTAACGGATTTCTCTGGAAACACCATATATTTT. Translated: CASSLTDFSGNTIYF.